These 25 T cell receptor beta chains came from one sample sequenced in a study of T cell responses to AZD1222 COVID-19 vaccine. This table comes from immunoSEQ multiplex PCR, and its TCRdb copy is limited to in-frame clones, with some not included. The table records 120,000 to 150,000 clones, almost 95% of them present only once. The starting material was peripheral blood, obtained 28 days after the second AZD1222 dose. Receptors were obtained from an adult who received the AZD1222 COVID-19 vaccine.

The rearrangement links TRBV15 to TRBJ1-2, with 7 bases identical to TRBD1. Germline V gene lookup returns CDR1 LNHNV and CDR2 YYDKDF (reference sequence). This CDR3 has 13 amino acids. V shed 8 bases, J shed 6 bases, and the junction held 9 bases outside the gene matches. CDR3 protein: CATGTAFGNGYTF. DNA for the CDR3: TGTGCCACCGGGACAGCTTTTGGGAATGGCTACACCTTC.

The chain couples TRBV7-2 to TRBJ1-5, with TRBD1 matching over 8 bases. CDR3 length equals 14 residues. The V gene's germline CDR1 is SGHTA and CDR2 FQGNSA. Germline trimming cut 5 bases from V and 6 bases from J; bases unmatched to any gene: 6. The CDR3: CASSDDRGRQPQHF. The CDR3 DNA is TGTGCCAGCAGCGACGACAGGGGCCGTCAGCCCCAGCATTTT.

This clone has a single count. The genes are TRBV28 and TRBJ2-5, with 8 positions matching TRBD2. This CDR3 has 16 residues. Germline trimming cut 3 bases from V and 2 bases from J; bases unmatched to any gene: 8. Germline V gene sequence: CDR1 MDHEN, CDR2 SYDVKM. The CDR3 reads CASSFFSGGGQETQYF. For the CDR3, the DNA is TGTGCCAGCAGTTTCTTCTCCGGGGGGGGACAAGAGACCCAGTACTTC.

The V and J genes are TRBV5-5 and TRBJ2-2; tentatively, D is TRBD1 (5 bases). The CDR3 extends over 13 amino acids. CDR1 is SGHKS and CDR2 is YYEKEE in the germline V gene (reference sequence). The V end was cut by 5 bases, the J end by 5 bases, with 10 bases between. CDR3 in amino acids: CASRRTLTGELFF. As DNA, the CDR3 is TGTGCCAGCAGACGGACACTAACCGGGGAGCTGTTTTTT.

This clone was observed once. The rearrangement uses TRBV4-2 and TRBJ2-1; D ambiguous. This CDR3 is 15 amino acids long. CDR1 and CDR2 from the germline V gene are LGHNA and YNFKEQ. V was clipped by 0 bases and J by 0 bases, with 6 bases between them. CDR3 amino acids: CASSQDSSSYNEQFF. For the CDR3, the DNA is TGTGCCAGCAGCCAAGATTCCAGCTCCTACAATGAGCAGTTCTTC.

This chain connects TRBV7-6 to TRBJ1-3; 12 positions match TRBD1. Looked up from germline, CDR1 is SGHVS and CDR2 is FNYEAQ. CDR3 length: 17 amino acids. After removal of 8 bases from V and 2 bases from J, the junction contained 10 bases not matched to a gene. The CDR3 is CASRAWDRGHAGNTIYF. The DNA of the CDR3 is TGTGCCAGCCGAGCGTGGGACAGGGGGCATGCTGGAAACACCATATATTTT.

In nucleotides, the CDR3 is TGCGCCAGCAGCCAAGACTGGGGGGATACGCAGTATTTT. Translated: CASSQDWGDTQYF. The chain couples TRBV4-1 to TRBJ2-3; perhaps D is TRBD1 or TRBD2 (5 bases each). Germline lookup yields CDR1 MGHRA and CDR2 YSYEKL. The length of the CDR3 is 13 residues. V was shortened by 0 bases and J by 6 bases, with 7 bases between the two germline ends.

The chain carries TRBV27 and TRBJ2-7, with 12 bases aligning to TRBD1. The ends lost 6 bases at V and 5 bases at J; junction bases unmatched: 8. The CDR3 runs 15 residues. In germline, CDR1 is MNHEY, CDR2 SMNVEV (reference sequence). The CDR3, as DNA: TGTGCCAGCAGGCCGACCGGGACAGGGGGCCACGAGCAGTACTTC. It yields the protein CASRPTGTGGHEQYF.

DNA of the CDR3: TGTGCCAGCAGTGGGGTCCGGGGGATCGGCGACACCGGGGAGCTGTTTTTT. Amino acid sequence: CASSGVRGIGDTGELFF. V usage is TRBV6-1 and J usage is TRBJ2-2; TRBD2 is a possible D gene (6 bases). This CDR3 is built from 17 residues. V was trimmed by 4 bases and J by 3 bases, leaving 18 bases between them. Germline lookup yields CDR1 MNHNS and CDR2 SASEGT.

The count of this clone is one. The chain links TRBV19 to TRBJ1-1; no clear D. This CDR3 region has 11 residues. From germline, CDR1 is LNHDA and CDR2 SQIVND (reference sequence). V gave up 4 bases and J gave up 2 bases, with 2 bases separating them. In DNA form, the CDR3 reads TGTGCCAGTAGTACAAACACTGAAGCTTTCTTT. Residues: CASSTNTEAFF.

This clone is a singleton in its sample. The chain combines TRBV6-5 with TRBJ1-2, with TRBD1 as a possible D gene (5 bases). The CDR3 runs 15 residues. Looked up from germline, CDR1 is MNHEY and CDR2 is SVGAGI. V lost 6 bases and J lost 10, with 24 bases in between. This CDR3 reads CASSRTTVGTGDYTF. For the CDR3, the DNA is TGTGCCAGCAGCCGAACGACAGTTGGGACCGGAGACTACACCTTC.

The V and J genes are TRBV3-1 (or the pseudogene TRBV3-2) and TRBJ2-1; D remains unclear. Germline V gene lookup returns CDR1 LGHDT and CDR2 YNNKEL (reference sequence). The V end was cut by 3 bases, the J end by 10 bases, with 7 bases between. The CDR3 runs 11 residues. The CDR3 DNA reads as TGTGCCAGCAGCCATGGCTGGGAGCAGTTCTTC. This encodes CASSHGWEQFF.

The chain joins TRBV28 to TRBJ2-1, with TRBD2 identical over 7 bases. This CDR3 has 14 residues. The J segment lost 3 bases and the V segment lost 4 bases, leaving 3 bases of the junction unmatched. Per germline, CDR1 MDHEN and CDR2 SYDVKM. The CDR3 region is CASSYGGSYNEQFF. The CDR3 coding sequence is TGTGCCAGCAGTTACGGGGGGAGCTACAATGAGCAGTTCTTC.

CDR3 nucleotides: TGTGCCAGCAGGGGCTGGGACTATGGCTACACCTTC. Translating it yields CASRGWDYGYTF. V and J are TRBV6-5 and TRBJ1-2; D unclear. The CDR3 is 12 amino acids. Germline assignment: CDR1 MNHEY and CDR2 SVGAGI. V lost 6 bases and J 3 bases, leaving 8 bases between the germline ends.

The table lists this clone with a count of one. CDR3 in amino acids: CASSRTSGGSQNYEQYF. CDR3 nucleotides: TGTGCCAGCTCGCGGACTAGCGGAGGCTCGCAAAACTACGAGCAGTACTTC. The chain recombines TRBV18 with TRBJ2-7, with 10 bases aligning to TRBD2. J gave up 3 bases and V 6 bases, and 14 bases lay outside the gene matches. Germline values: CDR1 KGHSH, CDR2 LQKENI. This CDR3 contains 17 residues.

The chain employs TRBV27 and TRBJ1-5, with 9 bases that match TRBD1. Germline CDR1 is MNHEY and CDR2 is SMNVEV (reference sequence). The trim removed 1 base at V and 6 bases at J, leaving 10 bases unmatched. CDR3 length: 17 amino acids. The CDR3 region has the DNA TGTGCCAGCAGTTTATATAGGGACAGGGCGGGTGGTCAGCCCCAGCATTTT. Its protein is CASSLYRDRAGGQPQHF.

The chain recombines TRBV13 with TRBJ2-1, with TRBD2 matching 8 bases. V was pared by 5 bases and J by 7 bases, with 10 bases of the junction left unmatched. CDR1 is PRHDT, CDR2 FYEKMQ, per germline (reference sequence). The CDR3 contains 15 residues. The CDR3 nucleotides are TGTGCCAGCAGCACTCAGCGGGAGTGGTTGAATGAGCAGTTCTTC. Translated: CASSTQREWLNEQFF.

The chain joins TRBV5-1 to TRBJ2-3; D gene ambiguous. V gave up 0 bases and J gave up 1 base, with 9 bases separating them. The CDR3 contains 15 residues. Germline V gives CDR1 SGHRS, CDR2 YFSETQ. The chain's CDR3 is CASSLAVGGTDTQYF. The DNA of the CDR3 is TGCGCCAGCAGCTTGGCGGTGGGCGGCACAGATACGCAGTATTTT.

This clone came up a few times. The rearrangement joins TRBV7-6 to TRBJ2-2; either TRBD1 or TRBD2 may fit D (5 bases each). Trimming cost V 5 bases and J 8 bases, with 15 bases left between them. Per germline, CDR1 SGHVS and CDR2 FNYEAQ. The length of the CDR3 is 14 residues. The CDR3 nucleotides read TGTGCCAGCAGCACATCCGGGGCCGGGGGGGAGCTGTTTTTT. Translation gives CASSTSGAGGELFF. Supplemented by reference TRBV7-6 and TRBJ2-2, the full variable domain reads GAGVSQSPRYKVTKRGQDVALRCDPISGHVSLYWYRQALGQGPEFLTYFNYEAQQDKSGLPNDRFSAERPEGSISTLTIQRTEQRDSAMYRCASSTSGAGGELFFGEGSRLTVL.

V usage is TRBV18 and J usage is TRBJ1-3; the D is unclear. Per germline, CDR1 KGHSH and CDR2 LQKENI. Trimming pared 5 bases from V and 0 bases from J, leaving 11 bases between. The CDR3 extends over 15 amino acids. The CDR3 DNA follows: TGTGCCAGCTCAGAGGTCGCGGACTCTGGAAACACCATATATTTT. It translates to CASSEVADSGNTIYF.

The chain links TRBV9 to TRBJ2-7; 12 bases map to TRBD2. The CDR3 consists of 15 residues. Unmatched junction bases numbered 3, after V lost 0 bases and J lost 5 bases. CDR1 and CDR2 (germline): SGDLS, YYNGEE. CDR3 residues: CASSVELAGGDEQYF. The CDR3 DNA reads as TGTGCCAGCAGCGTAGAACTAGCGGGAGGAGACGAGCAGTACTTC.

This clone was counted once. V gene TRBV7-9 combines with J gene TRBJ1-5, with D maybe TRBD1 (5 bases). Trimming cost V 4 bases and J 2 bases, with 9 bases left between them. The V gene's germline CDR1 is SEHNR and CDR2 FQNEAQ (reference sequence). This CDR3 is built from 14 residues. The CDR3 DNA sequence: TGTGCCAGCAGCTATGGGGGGGGCAATCAGCCCCAGCATTTT. Its protein product is CASSYGGGNQPQHF.

The rearrangement links TRBV7-9 to TRBJ2-1, with a tentative D call TRBD1 (6 bases). Germline V gives CDR1 SEHNR, CDR2 FQNEAQ (reference sequence). V lost 7 bases to trimming and J lost 6 bases, with 22 bases between them. This CDR3 is built from 16 residues. CDR3 in DNA: TGTGCCAGCACAATAGAGGTGGGGGCTACTGCCAATGAGCAGTTCTTC. Its protein is CASTIEVGATANEQFF.

This clone qualifies as large. This sequence joins TRBV5-6 and TRBJ1-2; 10 positions match TRBD1. The CDR3 loop spans 17 amino acids. CDR1 is SGHDT and CDR2 is YYEEEE in the germline V gene. Losses at the gene ends were 0 bases for V and 2 bases for J; bases not matched to a gene: 7. CDR3 in DNA: TGTGCCAGCAGCTTGGCACTCGGACAGGGGGAAAACTATGGCTACACCTTC. Protein: CASSLALGQGENYGYTF.

The chain has TRBV4-1 and TRBJ2-3; 8 bases align to TRBD2. With V trimmed by 3 bases and J by 4 bases, 15 bases remained unmatched. Germline CDR1 MGHRA, CDR2 YSYEKL. The CDR3 covers 18 residues. The CDR3 is CASSHLARSGGGADTQYF. CDR3 bases: TGCGCCAGCAGCCATCTGGCCAGAAGCGGGGGAGGTGCAGATACGCAGTATTTT.